A single sample is the source of the 27 T cell receptor beta chains below, sequenced in a study of blood T cell repertoires in COVID-19. Profiled with immunoSEQ multiplex PCR; TCRdb holds only in-frame clones, not every one. This table holds roughly 170,000 clones, 80% to 90% found once. Sequencing was performed on peripheral blood. These receptors all come from a woman between 18 and 30 years old who had recovered from COVID-19.

The chain recombines TRBV27 with TRBJ2-1; a possible D gene is TRBD1 (5 bases). The CDR3 has 15 amino acids. V gave up 5 bases and J gave up 4 bases, with 15 bases separating them. From germline, CDR1 is MNHEY and CDR2 SMNVEV (reference sequence). Here the CDR3 reads CASSQIRGPYNEQFF. Here the CDR3 DNA reads TGTGCCAGCAGTCAAATAAGGGGCCCTTACAATGAGCAGTTCTTC.

The chain combines TRBV19 with TRBJ2-2, with D unresolved. Trimming cost V 6 bases and J 5 bases, with 4 bases left between them. The CDR3 covers 11 residues. Germline assignment: CDR1 LNHDA and CDR2 SQIVND (reference sequence). The chain's CDR3 is CASSRTGELFF. The CDR3 nucleotides are TGTGCCAGTAGCAGGACCGGGGAGCTGTTTTTT.

The chain recombines TRBV15 with TRBJ2-7; 13 bases align to TRBD2. The V segment lost 4 bases and the J segment 5 bases; nucleotides outside the gene matches: 5. Germline V gives CDR1 LNHNV, CDR2 YYDKDF (reference sequence). This CDR3 spans 15 amino acids. The CDR3 protein is CATSTEGLAGNEQYV. The CDR3, as DNA: TGTGCCACCAGCACAGAGGGACTAGCGGGAAACGAGCAGTACGTC.

V and J are TRBV20-1 and TRBJ1-1; tentatively, D is TRBD1 (6 bases). Germline loops: CDR1 DFQATT, CDR2 SNEGSKA (reference sequence). Between the trimmed V and J ends, which lost 6 bases and 4 bases, there was a span of 9 bases. This CDR3 has 11 amino acids. CDR3 sequence reads: CSAQTGTEAFF. The CDR3 DNA reads as TGCAGTGCCCAGACAGGCACTGAAGCTTTCTTT.

This clone was seen a single time. The chain recombines TRBV4-3 with TRBJ2-6; D is ambiguous. Germline V gene lookup returns CDR1 LGHNA and CDR2 YSLEER. The CDR3 is made up of 15 amino acids. The V gene lost 4 bases and the J gene lost 4 bases, with 11 bases spanning the gap. This CDR3 is CASSRRSPGANVLTF. The CDR3 DNA reads TGCGCCAGCAGCCGGCGGAGTCCCGGGGCCAACGTCCTGACTTTC.

This chain uses TRBV27 with TRBJ2-1; perhaps TRBD2 as D (6 bases). CDR1 MNHEY and CDR2 SMNVEV come from the germline V gene (reference sequence). Trimming pared 0 bases from V and 9 bases from J, leaving 9 bases between. The CDR3 contains 13 residues. The DNA for the CDR3 is TGTGCCAGCAGTTTATCCCTCGGGGGTGAGCAGTTCTTC. This sequence encodes CASSLSLGGEQFF.

The chain joins TRBV27 to TRBJ2-6; 12 positions match TRBD1. The CDR3 is made up of 17 amino acids. Germline CDR1 and CDR2: MNHEY and SMNVEV (reference sequence). V trimming: 4 bases; J trimming: 4 bases; junction bases outside the gene matches: 5. The CDR3 DNA reads as TGTGCCAGCAGTTCGGGACAGGGGGCGCGCGGGGCCAACGTCCTGACTTTC. Its translation is CASSSGQGARGANVLTF.

The rearrangement joins TRBV6-5 to TRBJ1-2, with a weak D call TRBD1 (6 bases). This CDR3 has 15 residues. Deletions cut 6 bases from V and 4 bases from J, with 18 bases between. The germline CDR1 and CDR2 sequences are MNHEY and SVGAGI. In DNA form, the CDR3 reads TGTGCCAGCAGCGTCTACGCGGGGGCGGGCTATGGCTACACCTTC. Encoded protein: CASSVYAGAGYGYTF.

This rearrangement joins TRBV9 to TRBJ2-2; the D gene is possibly TRBD1 (6 bases). This CDR3 has 15 residues. Trimming took off 3 bases at V and 4 bases at J, with 13 bases between the two ends. CDR1 and CDR2 from the germline V gene are SGDLS and YYNGEE. The CDR3 nucleotides read TGTGCCAGCAGCGCCACAGGGTCACGCACCGGGGAGCTGTTTTTT. This translates into CASSATGSRTGELFF.

The CDR3 coding sequence is TGTGCCAGCAGCCAACACGGGTGGCGCACTGAAGCTTTCTTT. It codes for CASSQHGWRTEAFF. The J gene is TRBJ1-1, the V gene TRBV3-1 (or the pseudogene TRBV3-2); D unresolved. V was clipped by 2 bases and J by 4 bases, with 11 bases between them. Germline loops: CDR1 LGHDT, CDR2 YNNKEL (reference sequence). The CDR3 is made up of 14 amino acids.

The rearrangement links TRBV18 to TRBJ1-3; D is perhaps TRBD1 (5 bases). The CDR3 covers 15 residues. V was cut by 3 bases and J by 4 bases, with 13 bases left in between. The germline gives CDR1 KGHSH, CDR2 LQKENI. The CDR3 sequence is CASSPGGGYGNTIYF. The DNA of the CDR3 is TGTGCCAGCTCACCCGGTGGGGGGTACGGAAACACCATATATTTT.

The V call is TRBV6-5, the J call TRBJ2-2; possibly TRBD2 for D (5 bases). V gave up 5 bases and J gave up 6 bases, with 10 bases separating them. In germline, CDR1 is MNHEY, CDR2 SVGAGI. The CDR3 has 13 residues. CDR3 sequence (DNA): TGTGCCAGCAGTAGCGGAGATTCCGGGGAGCTGTTTTTT. Protein sequence: CASSSGDSGELFF.

V usage is TRBV19 and J usage is TRBJ2-2; D gene ambiguous. The CDR3 has 14 residues. Trimming pared 3 bases from V and 4 bases from J, leaving 9 bases between. The V gene's germline CDR1 is LNHDA and CDR2 SQIVND (reference sequence). CDR3 in amino acids: CASSMSSLTGELFF. DNA of the CDR3: TGTGCCAGTAGTATGTCCTCACTCACCGGGGAGCTGTTTTTT.

This clone has just one count. The chain uses TRBV19 and TRBJ1-2, with 8 bases lining up with TRBD1. The germline gives CDR1 LNHDA, CDR2 SQIVND (reference sequence). The CDR3 loop spans 12 amino acids. The junction had 4 bases not matched to a gene; V was cut back by 5 bases and J by 8 bases. CDR3 in amino acids: CASSSGGFGYTF. CDR3 coding DNA: TGTGCCAGTAGTTCAGGGGGCTTCGGCTACACCTTC. Drawing the rest from reference TRBV19 and TRBJ1-2, the complete variable domain is DGGITQSPKYLFRKEGQNVTLSCEQNLNHDAMYWYRQDPGQGLRLIYYSQIVNDFQKGDIAEGYSVSREKKESFPLTVTSAQKNPTAFYLCASSSGGFGYTFGSGTRLTVV.

This clone was counted once. The chain recombines TRBV4-1 with TRBJ1-4; unclear D gene. The V gene's germline CDR1 is MGHRA and CDR2 YSYEKL. V lost 0 bases to trimming and J lost 5 bases, with 10 bases between them. The CDR3 is 15 residues long. The CDR3 DNA sequence: TGCGCCAGCAGCCAAGATCAAGCGGCCAATGAAAAACTGTTTTTT. Amino acid sequence: CASSQDQAANEKLFF.

The CDR3 is CASSEVQGQRAFF. In DNA form, the CDR3 reads TGTGCCAGCAGTGAAGTCCAGGGGCAGAGGGCTTTCTTT. This rearrangement joins TRBV6-1 to TRBJ1-1, with a weak D call TRBD1 (6 bases). This CDR3 comprises 13 residues. The germline V gene encodes CDR1 MNHNS and CDR2 SASEGT. Trimming removed 1 base at V and 11 bases at J, with 14 bases between.

The CDR3 protein is CASSELESGPYTDTQYF. In DNA, the CDR3 is TGTGCCAGCAGTGAATTAGAAAGCGGGCCCTACACAGATACGCAGTATTTT. This chain joins TRBV25-1 and TRBJ2-3, with a tentative D call TRBD2 (6 bases). The CDR3 has 17 residues. Trimming removed 1 base at V and 2 bases at J, with 16 bases between. Germline CDR1 is MGHDK and CDR2 is SYGVNS.

With regard to this clone: Other DNA sequences in the same sample also yield this CDR3. The genes are TRBV11-3 and TRBJ1-1; no clear D. CDR1 is SGHNT, CDR2 YENEEA, per germline. V lost 6 bases and J lost 1, with 6 bases in between. This CDR3 comprises 12 residues. CDR3 protein: CASSPGNTEAFF. DNA for the CDR3: TGTGCCAGCAGTCCGGGGAACACTGAAGCTTTCTTT. Full variable domain (remainder filled in from reference TRBV11-3 and TRBJ1-1): EAGVVQSPRYKIIEKKQPVAFWCNPISGHNTLYWYLQNLGQGPELLIRYENEEAVDDSQLPKDRFSAERLKGVDSTLKIQPAELGDSAVYLCASSPGNTEAFFGQGTRLTVV.

This sequence joins TRBV18 and TRBJ2-7; possible D gene TRBD2, 5 bases. With 0 bases removed from V and 6 bases from J, the gap between germline ends came to 15 bases. This CDR3 comprises 15 residues. Germline V gene data show CDR1 as KGHSH and CDR2 as LQKENI. CDR3 loop: CASSPPSERVSEQYF. As DNA, the CDR3 is TGTGCCAGCTCACCACCGTCGGAGAGGGTCAGCGAGCAGTACTTC.

The chain links TRBV9 to TRBJ2-7, with 9 positions matching TRBD2. The germline CDR1 and CDR2 sequences are SGDLS and YYNGEE. This CDR3 comprises 15 residues. The V and J ends lost 3 bases and 3 bases, in that order; junction bases with no gene match: 7. In DNA, the CDR3 is TGTGCCAGCAGCGCCTCCGGGACTAGCTTCTACGAGCAGTACTTC. Translation gives CASSASGTSFYEQYF.

The V call is TRBV29-1, the J call TRBJ1-2; 7 nucleotides align to TRBD1. CDR3 length: 14 residues. Germline CDR1 reads SQVTM; CDR2 reads ANQGSEA. The J segment lost 6 bases and the V segment lost 0 bases, leaving 7 bases of the junction unmatched. CDR3 sequence (DNA): TGCAGCGTTGAAGATTTCGACAGGGAGGATGGCTACACCTTC. Encoded protein: CSVEDFDREDGYTF.

CDR3 in amino acids: CATSDQDSGNTEAFF. The CDR3 coding sequence is TGTGCCACCAGTGATCAAGACAGTGGGAACACTGAAGCTTTCTTT. V and J are TRBV24-1 and TRBJ1-1; tentative D call: TRBD1 (5 bases). V was cut by 3 bases and J by 1 base, with 11 bases left in between. From germline, CDR1 is KGHDR and CDR2 SFDVKD. The CDR3 sequence is 15 residues long.

J is TRBJ2-7 and V is TRBV11-2; 8 bases match TRBD1. Germline loops: CDR1 SGHAT, CDR2 FQNNGV. J lost 3 bases, V lost 5 bases, and 9 bases had no gene match. There are 15 residues in the CDR3. The chain's CDR3 is CASSGGQGNLYEQYF. Here the CDR3 DNA reads TGTGCCAGCAGCGGCGGACAGGGAAACCTCTACGAGCAGTACTTC. Complete variable domain (other parts from reference TRBV11-2 and TRBJ2-7): EAGVAQSPRYKIIEKRQSVAFWCNPISGHATLYWYQQILGQGPKLLIQFQNNGVVDDSQLPKDRFSAERLKGVDSTLKIQPAKLEDSAVYLCASSGGQGNLYEQYFGPGTRLTVT.

CDR3: CASSRTGGYSYEQYF. The CDR3 coding sequence is TGTGCCAGCAGCCGGACAGGGGGCTACTCCTACGAGCAGTACTTC. This chain joins TRBV6-2 or TRBV6-3 and TRBJ2-7; 11 bases line up with TRBD1. J lost 0 bases, V lost 6 bases, and 4 bases had no gene match. CDR1 and CDR2 from the germline V gene are MNHEY and SVGEGT. The CDR3 has 15 residues.

The chain is built from TRBV5-8 and TRBJ2-1; TRBD2 is a possible D gene (5 bases). Germline CDR1 SGHTS, CDR2 YDEGEE. The CDR3 has 16 residues. V was pared by 0 bases and J by 9 bases, with 19 bases between. CDR3: CASSLEAGKGAGEQFF. DNA for the CDR3: TGTGCCAGCAGCTTGGAAGCCGGAAAGGGAGCCGGTGAGCAGTTCTTC.

This clone was seen only a few times. The chain uses TRBV3-1 (or the pseudogene TRBV3-2) and TRBJ1-1, with no clear D. This CDR3 comprises 19 residues. CDR1 is LGHDT, CDR2 YNNKEL, per germline (reference sequence). V was pared by 2 bases and J by 0 bases, with 22 bases between. The chain's CDR3 is CASSQPITRGQKMNTEAFF. CDR3 coding DNA: TGTGCCAGCAGCCAACCCATCACGCGCGGTCAAAAGATGAACACTGAAGCTTTCTTT.

The rearrangement uses TRBV9 and TRBJ2-2, with no clear D. Germline assignment: CDR1 SGDLS and CDR2 YYNGEE. CDR3 length equals 17 residues. V was cut by 3 bases and J by 0 bases, with 15 bases left in between. The CDR3 nucleotides are TGTGCCAGCAGCGACCCCGGCGCGGCACCGAACACCGGGGAGCTGTTTTTT. It encodes CASSDPGAAPNTGELFF.